This TCR beta chain was captured by sequencing in a study of a mutant IDH1 vaccine in newly diagnosed glioma. Overall study: The treated population exhibited a male proportion of roughly 60%, a female proportion of roughly 40%, and a mean age of around 40 years.

The time point: baseline, week 1 (first vaccination visit). The treatment here: pre-vaccination baseline after standard-of-care therapy. Of note for this clone: Its antigen is unknown.

Produced via immunoSEQ multiplex PCR; TCRdb's table is partial and in-frame only. The table lists tens of thousands of clones, roughly nine tenths of them singletons. V dropped 1 base and J dropped 3 bases, with 10 bases sitting between them. Per germline, CDR1 MNHNS and CDR2 SASEGT. This CDR3 is 14 amino acids long. Study findings and constraints: Vaccine-induced responses were seen in approximately 92% of patients, spanning several MHC alleles.

The sequence derives from a middle-aged woman with glioma. The rearrangement joins TRBV6-1 to TRBJ2-7, with D tentatively TRBD1 (6 bases). The material sequenced was PBMCs, taken from a glioma patient treated with radiotherapy, temozolomide or both. CDR3 sequence: CASSEDDRLYEQYF. CDR3 coding DNA: TGTGCCAGCAGTGAAGACGACAGGCTCTACGAGCAGTACTTC.